This T cell receptor beta chain stems from a study of T cell changes during pregnancy in multiple sclerosis. Germline V gene data show CDR1 as LNHDA and CDR2 as SQIVND (reference sequence). The CDR3 sequence is 13 residues long. Trimming took 7 bases from V and 0 from J, leaving 10 bases between them. Assay used: immunoSEQ multiplex PCR; TCRdb lists only in-frame clones, some missing. This table has roughly 57,000 clones, more than 75% appearing once. Specimen: CD8+ T cells from peripheral blood mononuclear cells, collected before pregnancy. The chain links TRBV19 to TRBJ2-7; D is perhaps TRBD1 (6 bases). This sequence was found in a female donor with multiple sclerosis, enrolled in a pregnancy study. CDR3 sequence reads: CASTGTTSYEQYF. For the CDR3, the DNA is TGTGCCAGTACAGGGACAACCTCCTACGAGCAGTACTTC.